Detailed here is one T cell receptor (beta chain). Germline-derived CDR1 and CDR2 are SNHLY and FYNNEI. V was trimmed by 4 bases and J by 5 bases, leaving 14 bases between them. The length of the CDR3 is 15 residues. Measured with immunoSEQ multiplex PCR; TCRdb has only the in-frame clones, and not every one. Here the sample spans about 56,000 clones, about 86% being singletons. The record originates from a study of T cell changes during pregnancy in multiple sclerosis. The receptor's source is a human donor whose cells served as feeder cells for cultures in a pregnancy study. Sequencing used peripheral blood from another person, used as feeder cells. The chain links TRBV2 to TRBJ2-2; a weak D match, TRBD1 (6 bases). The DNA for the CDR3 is TGTGCCAGCAGTGTTGATGACAGGCGAACCGGGGAGCTGTTTTTT. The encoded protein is CASSVDDRRTGELFF.